The 19 T cell receptor beta chains presented below share a single source sample, sequenced in a study of CD8 T cells in ankylosing spondylitis. TCRdb ran MiXCR on the 5' RACE reads and lists one entry per CDR3 protein. The table lists 150,000 to 200,000 distinct CDR3 sequences, roughly 11% of them singletons. Material for sequencing was blood, either unsorted or a sorted T cell fraction (not recorded which). These receptors all stem from a male donor with ankylosing spondylitis or in good health (not recorded which).

This clonotype was seen many times. The chain employs TRBV3-1 and TRBJ2-7; no clear D gene. Germline V CDR1 and CDR2: LGHDT, YNNKEL (reference sequence). The CDR3 has 13 amino acids. Trimming shortened V by 4 bases and J by 1 base, and 8 bases separated the two germline ends. The CDR3 bases are TGTGCCAGCAGCCTAAGACTGTCCTACGAGCAGTACTTC. Translated, it gives CASSLRLSYEQYF.

This clonotype was seen at least ten times. The chain employs TRBV5-1 and TRBJ1-1; possibly TRBD1 for D (6 bases). This CDR3 is 15 amino acids long. V gave up 9 bases and J gave up 0 bases, with 18 bases separating them. The germline V gene encodes CDR1 SGHRS and CDR2 YFSETQ. CDR3 in DNA: TGCGCCACCGCCTCAGGGGAGAGGATGAACACTGAAGCTTTCTTT. As protein: CATASGERMNTEAFF.

Many counts were recorded for this clonotype. The chain joins TRBV12-3 or TRBV12-4 to TRBJ1-6; a weak D match, TRBD1 (5 bases). The CDR3 runs 14 residues. V dropped 10 bases and J dropped 7 bases, with 17 bases sitting between them. The CDR3 bases are TGTGCCACCCGTTACGGGGGACGAAATTCACCCCTCCACTTT. The encoded protein is CATRYGGRNSPLHF.

J is TRBJ2-3 and V is TRBV5-1; D tentatively reads TRBD1 or TRBD2 (5 bases each). Between the trimmed V and J ends, which lost 3 bases and 3 bases, there was a span of 14 bases. From germline, CDR1 is SGHRS and CDR2 YFSETQ. The CDR3 covers 15 residues. CDR3: CASSSTGGETDTQYF. Written as DNA, the CDR3 is TGCGCCAGCAGCTCCACTGGGGGAGAGACAGATACGCAGTATTTT.

This clonotype was found many times. It is likely a read error, because the conserved phenylalanine at the end of the CDR3 is missing. The chain carries TRBV12-3 or TRBV12-4 and TRBJ2-5; 7 bases are a match to TRBD2. This CDR3 region has 13 residues. V shed 6 bases and J 3 bases; nucleotides not matched to a gene: 4. CDR3 amino acids: CASRSSGEETQYL. The DNA of the CDR3 is TGTGCCAGCAGGTCTAGCGGCGAAGAGACCCAGTACCTC.

This clonotype was counted at least ten times. The chain recombines TRBV6-1 with TRBJ2-2; D ambiguous. Germline loops: CDR1 MNHNS, CDR2 SASEGT. Trimming cost V 4 bases and J 3 bases, with 15 bases left between them. The CDR3 consists of 16 residues. The CDR3 nucleotides read TGTGCCAGCAGTGTCCCGGGCCATAAACACACCGGGGAGCTGTTTTTT. Encoded protein: CASSVPGHKHTGELFF.

Many counts were recorded for this clonotype. The gene calls are TRBV12-3 or TRBV12-4 and TRBJ1-1; D is possibly TRBD1 (6 bases). V was clipped by 3 bases and J by 6 bases, with 11 bases between them. The CDR3 is made up of 13 amino acids. CDR3: CASSLGGRPEAFF. CDR3 in DNA: TGTGCCAGCAGTTTGGGGGGGCGGCCTGAAGCTTTCTTT.

This clonotype was recorded at least ten times. The V gene is TRBV9, the J gene TRBJ2-7; 12 nucleotides match TRBD1. The CDR3 spans 15 residues. Per germline, CDR1 SGDLS and CDR2 YYNGEE. J gave up 7 bases and V 0 bases, and 5 bases lay outside the gene matches. CDR3 DNA sequence: TGTGCCAGCAGCGTAGGTGGGACAGGGGGCCGGGAGCAGTACTTC. Translated, it gives CASSVGGTGGREQYF.

This clonotype was seen repeatedly, ten times or more. This chain links TRBV5-1 with TRBJ2-1; no clear D. CDR3 length equals 15 residues. Trimming took 4 bases from V and 5 from J, leaving 16 bases between them. Germline assignment: CDR1 SGHRS and CDR2 YFSETQ. The CDR3 DNA follows: TGCGCCAGCAGCCCGGAGCCTGACTCACACAATGAGCAGTTCTTC. As protein: CASSPEPDSHNEQFF.

This clonotype was detected many times. The gene calls are TRBV6-5 and TRBJ2-7; no definite D call. There are 13 residues in the CDR3. The V gene lost 2 bases and the J gene lost 4 bases, with 9 bases spanning the gap. Germline CDR1 is MNHEY and CDR2 is SVGAGI. CDR3 region: CASSYVDGYEQYF. CDR3 DNA sequence: TGTGCCAGCAGTTACGTGGACGGGTACGAGCAGTACTTC.

This clonotype appeared many times. The chain links TRBV4-2 to TRBJ2-7, with D perhaps TRBD1 (6 bases). The ends were cut back, 1 base at V and 5 bases at J, with 18 bases in the middle. The CDR3 totals 16 residues. CDR1 is LGHNA and CDR2 is YNFKEQ in the germline V gene. The CDR3 region is CASSQVGVGTSNEQYF. The CDR3 bases are TGTGCCAGCAGCCAAGTCGGTGTCGGGACATCGAACGAGCAGTACTTC.

This clonotype came up many times. V and J are TRBV20-1 and TRBJ1-2; D not certain. Germline V lookup: CDR1 DFQATT, CDR2 SNEGSKA (reference sequence). The CDR3 has 13 amino acids. The V end lost 0 bases, the J end lost 8 bases, and 13 bases lay between the germline ends. The DNA of the CDR3 is TGCAGTGCTAGAGATGGGTCCCCTCGGGGCTACACCTTC. It encodes CSARDGSPRGYTF.

This sequence joins TRBV21-1 and TRBJ2-5; the D call of TRBD2 is as the table states it, not checked on the DNA. TRBV21-1 is given as a pseudogene. The CDR3 contains 16 residues. As DNA, the CDR3 is TGTGCCAGCAGCAAGGTCACGATGAGGACTAAAGAGACCCAGTACTTC. Amino acid sequence: CASSKVTMRTKETQYF.

The chain carries TRBV7-6 and TRBJ2-1; TRBD2 matches 10 bases. Germline CDR1 is SGHVS and CDR2 is FNYEAQ. Unmatched junction bases numbered 13, after V lost 4 bases and J lost 10 bases. This CDR3 spans 16 amino acids. The DNA of the CDR3 is TGTGCCAGCAGCTCCTTAGCGGGAGGACCAAGGTCGGAGCAGTTCTTC. Protein sequence: CASSSLAGGPRSEQFF.

This clonotype was picked up many times. The rearrangement joins TRBV7-2 to TRBJ1-2; D perhaps matches TRBD1 (6 bases). Germline assignment: CDR1 SGHTA and CDR2 FQGNSA. This CDR3 is built from 18 residues. Trimming removed 0 bases at V and 4 bases at J, with 21 bases between. This CDR3 reads CASSLAPPPGVNPYGYTF. In DNA, the CDR3 is TGTGCCAGCAGCTTAGCCCCCCCGCCAGGGGTGAATCCCTATGGCTACACCTTC. The variable domain in full, with the rest retrieved from reference TRBV7-2 and TRBJ1-2, is GAGVSQSPSNKVTEKGKDVELRCDPISGHTALYWYRQSLGQGLEFLIYFQGNSAPDKSGLPSDRFSAERTGGSVSTLTIQRTQQEDSAVYLCASSLAPPPGVNPYGYTFGSGTRLTVV.

This clonotype was counted ten times or more. This sequence joins TRBV15 and TRBJ2-5; 9 bases agree with TRBD1. The germline CDR1 and CDR2 sequences are LNHNV and YYDKDF (reference sequence). The CDR3 loop spans 15 amino acids. The junction had 7 bases not matched to a gene; V was cut back by 3 bases and J by 5 bases. CDR3 nucleotide sequence: TGTGCCACCAGCAGTGGGACAGGGAGATCGGAGACCCAGTACTTC. Translated, it gives CATSSGTGRSETQYF.

This clonotype was seen repeatedly, ten times or more. The chain uses TRBV12-3 or TRBV12-4 and TRBJ2-7; 7 bases fit TRBD2. The CDR3 sequence is 17 residues long. V shed 7 bases, J shed 3 bases, and the junction held 18 bases outside the gene matches. The CDR3 region is CASKGVGTGGVFYEQYF. DNA for the CDR3: TGTGCCAGCAAGGGCGTGGGAACGGGAGGCGTATTCTACGAGCAGTACTTC.

This clonotype came up a few times. The rearrangement joins TRBV10-3 to TRBJ1-5; D is uncertain. This CDR3 spans 13 amino acids. Germline V lookup: CDR1 ENHRY, CDR2 SYGVKD. V lost 5 bases and J lost 2, with 7 bases in between. The CDR3 is CAISSFGNQPQHF. CDR3 in DNA: TGTGCCATCAGTTCTTTCGGCAATCAGCCCCAGCATTTT.

In its sample, this clonotype was seen many times. The chain links TRBV14 to TRBJ1-1; 7 bases match TRBD1. V shed 1 base and J 9 bases; nucleotides not matched to a gene: 5. Germline V gives CDR1 SGHDN, CDR2 FVKESK. This CDR3 has 13 amino acids. As DNA, the CDR3 is TGTGCCAGCAGCCAAGGGGACAGCAGTAAAGCTTTCTTT. Translating it yields CASSQGDSSKAFF.